What follows are 16 T cell receptor beta chains derived from one specimen sequenced in a study of PD-1 blockade in classical Hodgkin lymphoma (dated by TCRdb to the early 2020s). The meaning of the sample's time point label: newly diagnosed, previously untreated cHL patient sample. Receptor libraries were prepared by the immunoSEQ multiplex PCR assay. This immuneACCESS table, as held by TCRdb, lists in-frame sequences with V and J called but not all clones. Of the missing ones, under half trace to an unresolved V gene in checked studies; the others have no known cause. Recorded for this sample are 17,000 or so clones; about nine tenths of them occurred a single time. Around 3.9% of the sample is in the top ten clones. The material sequenced was peripheral blood mononuclear cells (PBMCs). The receptors originated from a human donor with classical Hodgkin lymphoma.

This chain uses TRBV7-9 with TRBJ1-4, with D perhaps TRBD1 (6 bases). Germline-derived CDR1 and CDR2 are SEHNR and FQNEAQ (reference sequence). This CDR3 has 15 amino acids. V shed 5 bases and J shed 8 bases, with 18 bases lying between them. The CDR3 sequence: CASSLPGALREKLFF. The CDR3 nucleotides read TGTGCCAGCAGCCTCCCAGGGGCGCTTCGGGAAAAACTGTTTTTT.

The table lists this clone with a few counts. The chain joins TRBV11-3 to TRBJ2-5; 12 nucleotides line up with TRBD2. CDR1 is SGHNT and CDR2 is YENEEA in the germline V gene. V lost 5 bases to trimming and J lost 3 bases; unmatched junction nucleotides: 4. CDR3 length: 15 amino acids. The CDR3 reads CASSPRTSGKETQYF. The CDR3 bases are TGTGCCAGCAGCCCAAGGACTAGCGGGAAAGAGACCCAGTACTTC.

The chain carries TRBV6-6 and TRBJ1-3; D is ambiguous. The CDR3 length is 11 residues. The germline gives CDR1 MNHNY, CDR2 SVGAGI (reference sequence). V lost 7 bases to trimming and J lost 4 bases, with 5 bases between them. The CDR3 loop reads CASTGGNTIYF. CDR3 nucleotides: TGTGCCAGCACCGGAGGAAACACCATATATTTT.

The chain uses TRBV7-2 and TRBJ2-3, with 12 bases lining up with TRBD1. The CDR3 runs to 16 residues. The junction had 7 bases not matched to a gene; V was cut back by 5 bases and J by 4 bases. From germline, CDR1 is SGHTA and CDR2 FQGNSA. The DNA for the CDR3 is TGTGCCAGCAGCCCCGCCGGGACAGGGGGCGCAGATACGCAGTATTTT. Its protein is CASSPAGTGGADTQYF.

J is TRBJ2-3 and V is TRBV11-3; TRBD1 aligns across 8 bases. Germline CDR1 reads SGHNT; CDR2 reads YENEEA. The CDR3 has 13 residues. After removal of 3 bases from V and 6 bases from J, the junction contained 2 bases not matched to a gene. The CDR3 loop reads CASSFNRGDTQYF. The CDR3 nucleotides read TGTGCCAGCAGCTTTAACAGGGGGGATACGCAGTATTTT.

The count of this clone is one. The J gene is TRBJ2-2, the V gene TRBV7-2; either TRBD1 or TRBD2 may fit D (5 bases each). CDR1 SGHTA and CDR2 FQGNSA come from the germline V gene. CDR3 length equals 14 residues. V was clipped by 8 bases and J by 1 base, with 11 bases between them. As DNA, the CDR3 is TGTGCCAGCGGTGGGACGGTGAACACCGGGGAGCTGTTTTTT. Its translation is CASGGTVNTGELFF.

The chain links TRBV18 to TRBJ1-2; D possibly corresponds to TRBD1 (5 bases). Germline loops: CDR1 KGHSH, CDR2 LQKENI. Trimming shortened V by 0 bases and J by 3 bases, and 11 bases separated the two germline ends. The length of the CDR3 is 15 residues. CDR3 residues: CASSPPEGQHYGYTF. In DNA form, the CDR3 reads TGTGCCAGCTCACCACCGGAGGGGCAGCACTATGGCTACACCTTC.

The table lists this clone with a count of one. The chain has TRBV19 and TRBJ2-5; TRBD1 matches 9 bases. Germline-derived CDR1 and CDR2 are LNHDA and SQIVND (reference sequence). V dropped 3 bases and J dropped 4; count of bases not matched to a gene: 18. The CDR3 has 19 residues. The CDR3 sequence: CASSIVYQGQGYLRETQYF. As DNA, the CDR3 is TGTGCCAGTAGTATTGTCTATCAAGGACAGGGGTACTTGAGAGAGACCCAGTACTTC.

The chain is built from TRBV10-2 and TRBJ1-1; D gene uncertain. From germline, CDR1 is WSHSY and CDR2 SAAADI. The CDR3 covers 14 residues. V lost 5 bases and J lost 0, with 10 bases in between. This chain's CDR3 is CASSRPNLNTEAFF. The CDR3 coding sequence is TGCGCCAGCAGTAGACCAAACCTGAACACTGAAGCTTTCTTT.

The J gene is TRBJ1-1, the V gene TRBV19; D is perhaps TRBD1 (5 bases). CDR3 size: 15 residues. Germline V lookup: CDR1 LNHDA, CDR2 SQIVND (reference sequence). V lost 8 bases and J lost 0, with 16 bases in between. CDR3: CASSRGAKVNTEAFF. Written as DNA, the CDR3 is TGTGCCAGTTCGAGGGGAGCGAAAGTGAACACTGAAGCTTTCTTT.

The chain joins TRBV7-2 to TRBJ2-5; D is uncertain. This CDR3 contains 15 residues. Germline lookup yields CDR1 SGHTA and CDR2 FQGNSA. With 1 base removed from V and 0 bases from J, the gap between germline ends came to 9 bases. The CDR3 DNA is TGTGCCAGCAGCTTAGGGTCGCGGAACCAAGAGACCCAGTACTTC. Translating gives CASSLGSRNQETQYF.

This chain connects TRBV27 to TRBJ2-1; 9 nucleotides line up with TRBD2. This CDR3 is 15 amino acids long. V shed 7 bases, J shed 2 bases, and the junction held 6 bases outside the gene matches. CDR1 and CDR2 (germline): MNHEY, SMNVEV (reference sequence). The CDR3 DNA sequence: TGTGCCAGCAATCCTCTAGCGGGAACCTACAATGAGCAGTTCTTC. Amino acids: CASNPLAGTYNEQFF.

V and J are TRBV28 and TRBJ2-1; 13 nucleotides match TRBD2. CDR1 and CDR2 (germline): MDHEN, SYDVKM. The CDR3 sequence is 16 residues long. Trimming removed 5 bases from V and 0 bases from J; junction bases left unmatched: 1. The CDR3 region is CASSRTSGSSYNEQFF. CDR3 DNA sequence: TGTGCCAGCAGTCGGACTAGCGGGAGCTCCTACAATGAGCAGTTCTTC.

The chain links TRBV28 to TRBJ1-1; 10 nucleotides align to TRBD1. This CDR3 contains 15 residues. Trimming at V came to 3 bases and at J to 4 bases, leaving 5 bases not matched to a gene. Per the germline V gene, CDR1 is MDHEN and CDR2 is SYDVKM. CDR3 bases: TGTGCCAGCAGTTTTGCAAGGACAGGGGGCACTGAAGCTTTCTTT. This gives the protein CASSFARTGGTEAFF.

The chain recombines TRBV28 with TRBJ1-1; 9 bases line up with TRBD1. From germline, CDR1 is MDHEN and CDR2 SYDVKM. The V gene end was trimmed by 5 bases and the J gene end by 5 bases; junction bases not matched to a gene: 12. The CDR3 is 16 residues long. Written as DNA, the CDR3 is TGTGCCAGCAGTACCAGCGACAGGGGGTTGGGGACTGAAGCTTTCTTT. This encodes CASSTSDRGLGTEAFF.

This sequence joins TRBV13 and TRBJ2-7; TRBD1 matches 9 bases. The CDR3 extends over 16 amino acids. Germline loops: CDR1 PRHDT, CDR2 FYEKMQ (reference sequence). V shed 5 bases, J shed 7 bases, and the junction held 15 bases outside the gene matches. CDR3: CASSPGTGLALGEQYF. Here the CDR3 DNA reads TGTGCCAGCAGCCCTGGGACAGGGCTCGCTTTGGGGGAGCAGTACTTC. The whole variable domain, remainder taken from reference TRBV13 and TRBJ2-7, is AAGVIQSPRHLIKEKRETATLKCYPIPRHDTVYWYQQGPGQDPQFLISFYEKMQSDKGSIPDRFSAQQFSDYHSELNMSSLELGDSALYFCASSPGTGLALGEQYFGPGTRLTVT.